This passage covers 7 T cell receptor beta chains from one sample sequenced in a study of T-cell memory formation after mild COVID-19. TCRdb re-called the 5' RACE reads through MiXCR, storing one row per CDR3 protein. The data contain roughly 130,000 distinct CDR3 sequences, approximately 17% of them singletons. Sequenced material: PBMCs or a T cell subset sorted from them (not recorded which). The receptor source for this set is a man aged 18 to 29 who had mild COVID-19 (a few samples of this study predate the infection). Cell type and time point are not known.

The chain is built from TRBV6-1 and TRBJ1-5, with a weak D call TRBD1 (5 bases). The CDR3 runs to 15 residues. Germline V CDR1 and CDR2: MNHNS, SASEGT. V was shortened by 10 bases and J by 0 bases, with 16 bases between the two germline ends. CDR3: CATLGGFDSNQPQHF. The DNA for the CDR3 is TGTGCCACTCTGGGGGGGTTCGATAGCAATCAGCCCCAGCATTTT.

V is TRBV4-1 and J is TRBJ2-3, with 7 bases that match TRBD2. The CDR3 is 16 amino acids. V lost 0 bases, J lost 2 bases, and 5 bases stayed unmatched. The germline CDR1 and CDR2 sequences are MGHRA and YSYEKL. The CDR3 loop reads CASSQEEAGYTDTQYF. For the CDR3, the DNA is TGCGCCAGCAGCCAAGAGGAAGCGGGGTACACAGATACGCAGTATTTT.

The rearrangement uses TRBV5-1 and TRBJ2-5, with TRBD1 matching 8 bases. The CDR3 extends over 15 amino acids. The V and J ends lost 2 bases and 4 bases, in that order; junction bases with no gene match: 7. The germline CDR1 and CDR2 sequences are SGHRS and YFSETQ. The DNA for the CDR3 is TGCGCCAGCAGCTTATCGACAGGGGATGGAGAGACCCAGTACTTC. Translation gives CASSLSTGDGETQYF.

This clonotype was detected a few times. The J gene is TRBJ2-3, the V gene TRBV19; TRBD2 matches 10 bases. The germline gives CDR1 LNHDA, CDR2 SQIVND (reference sequence). CDR3 length: 14 amino acids. J gave up 13 bases and V 5 bases, and 12 bases lay outside the gene matches. CDR3 amino acids: CASSSSLGLALEYF. The CDR3 region has the DNA TGTGCCAGTAGTTCCTCCTTGGGACTAGCGTTGGAGTATTTT.

In its sample, this clonotype was seen a few times. J is TRBJ2-3 and V is TRBV7-2; possible D gene TRBD1, 5 bases. Looked up from germline, CDR1 is SGHTA and CDR2 is FQGNSA. The CDR3 covers 15 residues. Trimming cost V 4 bases and J 1 base, with 12 bases left between them. The CDR3 loop reads CASSYQGTGTDTQYF. Here the CDR3 DNA reads TGTGCCAGCAGCTACCAGGGTACTGGCACAGATACGCAGTATTTT.

CDR3 residues: CASRMDGGNYGYTF. The CDR3 DNA follows: TGTGCCAGCAGGATGGACGGGGGGAACTATGGCTACACCTTC. The chain uses TRBV6-2 or TRBV6-3 and TRBJ1-2; D possibly corresponds to TRBD1 (5 bases). V was clipped by 6 bases and J by 2 bases, with 13 bases between them. Germline V gene data show CDR1 as MNHEY and CDR2 as SVGEGT. CDR3 length equals 14 residues.

This clonotype was counted at least ten times. This chain links TRBV12-3 or TRBV12-4 with TRBJ2-3; D is ambiguous. The CDR3 extends over 11 amino acids. V gave up 7 bases and J gave up 5 bases, with 7 bases separating them. For the CDR3, the DNA is TGTGCCAGCACCGAAATAGATACGCAGTATTTT. Protein sequence: CASTEIDTQYF.